A single sample gave rise to the 13 T cell receptor beta chains below, sequenced in a study of blood T cell repertoires in COVID-19. The assay was immunoSEQ multiplex PCR, and TCRdb's table has in-frame clones only and misses some. This sample yields about 140,000 clones, of which around 79% are seen a single time; 2.5% to 3% belongs to the top ten. Sequencing was performed on PBMCs or T cells enriched from blood (not recorded which). All receptors come from a woman aged 45-65 years who had recovered from COVID-19.

This chain uses TRBV30 with TRBJ2-1; 8 nucleotides line up with TRBD2. Germline assignment: CDR1 GTSNPN and CDR2 SVGIG (reference sequence). The CDR3 totals 15 residues. The V and J ends lost 1 base and 4 bases, in that order; junction bases with no gene match: 6. The CDR3 reads CAWSAGTSLYNEQFF. In nucleotides, the CDR3 is TGTGCCTGGAGTGCCGGGACTAGTCTATACAATGAGCAGTTCTTC.

The chain recombines TRBV27 with TRBJ1-5; 10 bases map to TRBD1. The CDR3 contains 15 residues. Germline V gives CDR1 MNHEY, CDR2 SMNVEV (reference sequence). J lost 4 bases, V lost 6 bases, and 6 bases had no gene match. The CDR3 protein is CASRLLGQGNQPQHF. The CDR3 nucleotides are TGTGCCAGCAGGCTACTGGGACAGGGGAATCAGCCCCAGCATTTT.

A word on this clone: A much more abundant neighbour one base away suggests this may be a read error. The chain carries TRBV28 and TRBJ1-1; 10 bases match TRBD1. The CDR3 extends over 18 amino acids. V shed 5 bases and J 4 bases; nucleotides not matched to a gene: 16. Germline CDR1 reads MDHEN; CDR2 reads SYDVKM. This CDR3 reads CASSEGTGVAQSRTEAFF. The CDR3 DNA reads TGTGCCAGCAGTGAGGGGACAGGGGTCGCCCAATCTCGCACTGAAGCTTTCTTT.

In its sample, this clone was seen a few times. This chain uses TRBV18 with TRBJ1-1, with no clear D. Germline V CDR1 and CDR2: KGHSH, LQKENI. V dropped 8 bases and J dropped 0 bases, with 13 bases sitting between them. The CDR3 is 14 residues long. The CDR3 region has the DNA TGTGCCAGCACCCCCAAGGAGCTGAACACTGAAGCTTTCTTT. Amino acids: CASTPKELNTEAFF.

The V call is TRBV6-1, the J call TRBJ1-2; D call uncertain. Germline V CDR1 and CDR2: MNHNS, SASEGT. This CDR3 is 15 amino acids long. V lost 1 base, J lost 4 bases, and 13 bases lay in between. CDR3 coding DNA: TGTGCCAGCAGTGAAGTAGTGGAGATCTTCTATGGCTACACCTTC. Its protein is CASSEVVEIFYGYTF.

V usage is TRBV3-1 (or the pseudogene TRBV3-2) and J usage is TRBJ1-3; D uncertain. Germline V gene lookup returns CDR1 LGHDT and CDR2 YNNKEL (reference sequence). V lost 2 bases, J lost 4 bases, and 12 bases lay in between. The CDR3 is 15 residues long. Here the CDR3 reads CASSQYGGRGNTIYF. CDR3 sequence (DNA): TGTGCCAGCAGCCAATACGGAGGGAGAGGAAACACCATATATTTT.

This chain joins TRBV30 and TRBJ2-6, with a tentative D call TRBD2 (6 bases). Trimming shortened V by 3 bases and J by 4 bases, and 10 bases separated the two germline ends. CDR1 is GTSNPN and CDR2 is SVGIG in the germline V gene (reference sequence). The CDR3 spans 14 residues. The DNA for the CDR3 is TGTGCCTGGAGCCCAGGACTAGGGGCCAACGTCCTGACTTTC. Protein sequence: CAWSPGLGANVLTF.

Only a few counts were recorded for this clone. The chain recombines TRBV7-3 with TRBJ2-7; tentatively, D is TRBD1 (5 bases). Germline CDR1 is SGHTA and CDR2 is FQGTGA. CDR3 length: 13 amino acids. The V gene lost 3 bases and the J gene lost 3 bases, with 9 bases spanning the gap. CDR3 amino acids: CASSFLQGYEQYF. The DNA for the CDR3 is TGTGCCAGCAGCTTTCTCCAGGGCTACGAGCAGTACTTC. Full variable domain (outside the CDR3, taken from reference TRBV7-3 and TRBJ2-7): GAGVSQTPSNKVTEKGKYVELRCDPISGHTALYWYRQSLGQGPEFLIYFQGTGAADDSGLPNDRFFAVRPEGSVSTLKIQRTERGDSAVYLCASSFLQGYEQYFGPGTRLTVT.

The gene calls are TRBV3-1 (or the pseudogene TRBV3-2) and TRBJ2-5; 8 bases are shared with TRBD2. Germline V gene lookup returns CDR1 LGHDT and CDR2 YNNKEL (reference sequence). The V gene end was trimmed by 5 bases and the J gene end by 2 bases; junction bases not matched to a gene: 10. This CDR3 region has 16 residues. CDR3 sequence (DNA): TGTGCCAGCAGCGGAGGGGGGCTAGCGGGTCAAGAGACCCAGTACTTC. This codes for CASSGGGLAGQETQYF.

V usage is TRBV13 and J usage is TRBJ1-6, with unresolved D. The CDR3 has 16 residues. Germline values: CDR1 PRHDT, CDR2 FYEKMQ (reference sequence). The V end lost 5 bases, the J end lost 0 bases, and 11 bases lay between the germline ends. For the CDR3, the DNA is TGTGCCAGCAGCCGGAGTTGGCGCTCCTATAATTCACCCCTCCACTTT. Its protein is CASSRSWRSYNSPLHF.

This chain links TRBV3-1 (or the pseudogene TRBV3-2) with TRBJ2-1, with 7 bases lining up with TRBD1. V lost 2 bases, J lost 1 base, and 8 bases stayed unmatched. CDR3 length: 17 residues. The germline V gene encodes CDR1 LGHDT and CDR2 YNNKEL (reference sequence). CDR3 sequence (DNA): TGTGCCAGCAGCCAACCACAGGGGAGAGCATCCTACAATGAGCAGTTCTTC. It specifies CASSQPQGRASYNEQFF.

The chain combines TRBV27 with TRBJ1-2; D not certain. Germline V gives CDR1 MNHEY, CDR2 SMNVEV (reference sequence). The CDR3 spans 14 residues. V lost 0 bases and J 7 bases, leaving 12 bases between the germline ends. This CDR3 is CASSLSEGSRGYTF. DNA of the CDR3: TGTGCCAGCAGTTTATCGGAGGGATCGCGTGGCTACACCTTC.

The chain couples TRBV5-1 to TRBJ1-6; D not certain. Germline loops: CDR1 SGHRS, CDR2 YFSETQ. V lost 6 bases, J lost 3 bases, and 7 bases lay in between. The CDR3 totals 13 residues. The CDR3 sequence is CASMEGYNSPLHF. The CDR3 region has the DNA TGCGCCAGCATGGAGGGCTATAATTCACCCCTCCACTTT.